Sequencing of this TCR beta chain was carried out in a study of cytomegalovirus exposure and HLA in healthy donors. This CDR3 has 14 amino acids. The V gene's germline CDR1 is MNHNS and CDR2 SASEGT. Trimming took 6 bases from V and 0 from J; bases not matched to a gene: 3. The PCR made use of 60 Vbeta and 13 Jbeta primers. Assay: immunoSEQ multiplex PCR; the TCRdb copy retains only in-frame clones and omits some. The sample contains approximately 110,000 clones, 69% of which appear only once. This rearrangement joins TRBV6-1 to TRBJ1-2; 8 bases are shared with TRBD1. The sequenced sample consisted of PBMCs. This TCR was sampled from a woman aged 65 to 85 in good health and CMV-seropositive. DNA of the CDR3: TGTGCCAGCAGGACAGGGGCCTCTAACTATGGCTACACCTTC. Translated, it gives CASRTGASNYGYTF.